This T cell receptor beta chain was retrieved from a study of shared clonotypes between healthy human individuals. It was CD45RO-negative cells, positively selected for CCR7, that made up naive CD8 cells, with terminally differentiated effector memory CD45RA+ cells excluded. Per germline, CDR1 MNHNS and CDR2 SASEGT. The V end lost 2 bases, the J end lost 4 bases, and 14 bases lay between the germline ends. CDR3 length equals 15 residues. Profiling relied on immunoSEQ multiplex PCR, and the TCRdb table lists in-frame clones only, not all of them. This table has around 600,000 clones, roughly 95% appearing once.

The receptor was isolated from a woman aged 30 to 39 in good health. Sequencing input: naive CD8+ T cells sorted from blood. The chain has TRBV6-1 and TRBJ1-2, with unresolved D. The CDR3 DNA is TGTGCCAGCAGTGAAAGGTCCGAAAGCTCCTATGGCTACACCTTC. Translation gives CASSERSESSYGYTF.